This note documents a single T cell receptor beta chain sequence. This sample was included in a study of blood T cell repertoires in COVID-19. Study background: The United States, Italy and Spain provided the acute and convalescent COVID-19 samples.

CDR1 is GTSNPN, CDR2 SVGIG, per germline (reference sequence). The CDR3 covers 15 residues. V trimming: 3 bases; J trimming: 4 bases; junction bases outside the gene matches: 6. Data came from immunoSEQ multiplex PCR; TCRdb stores just in-frame clones and leaves some out. The sample has fewer than 60,000 clones, about 79% seen once. Input material: peripheral blood. This clonotype was obtained from a man older than 75 with COVID-19, enrolled during active disease. This rearrangement joins TRBV30 to TRBJ1-3; 10 bases match TRBD1. This CDR3 is CAWRETGGAGNTIYF. CDR3 DNA sequence: TGTGCCTGGAGAGAGACAGGGGGCGCGGGAAACACCATATATTTT.